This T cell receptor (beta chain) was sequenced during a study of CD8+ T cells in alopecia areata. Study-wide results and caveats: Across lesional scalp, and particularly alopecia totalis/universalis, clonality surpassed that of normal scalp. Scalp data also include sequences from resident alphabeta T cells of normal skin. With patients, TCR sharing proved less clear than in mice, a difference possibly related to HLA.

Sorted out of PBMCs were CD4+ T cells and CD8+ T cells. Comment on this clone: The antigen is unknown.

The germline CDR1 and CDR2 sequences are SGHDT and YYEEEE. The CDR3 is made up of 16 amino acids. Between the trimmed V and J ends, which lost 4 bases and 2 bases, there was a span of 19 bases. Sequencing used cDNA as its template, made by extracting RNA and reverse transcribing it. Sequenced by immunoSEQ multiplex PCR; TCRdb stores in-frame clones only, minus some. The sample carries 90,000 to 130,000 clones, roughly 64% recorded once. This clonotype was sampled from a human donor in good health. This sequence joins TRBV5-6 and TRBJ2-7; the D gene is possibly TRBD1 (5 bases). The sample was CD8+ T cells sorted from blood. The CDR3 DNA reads TGTGCCAGCAGCCCCCTGACAGACCCTGGCCCCTACGAGCAGTACTTC. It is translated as CASSPLTDPGPYEQYF.